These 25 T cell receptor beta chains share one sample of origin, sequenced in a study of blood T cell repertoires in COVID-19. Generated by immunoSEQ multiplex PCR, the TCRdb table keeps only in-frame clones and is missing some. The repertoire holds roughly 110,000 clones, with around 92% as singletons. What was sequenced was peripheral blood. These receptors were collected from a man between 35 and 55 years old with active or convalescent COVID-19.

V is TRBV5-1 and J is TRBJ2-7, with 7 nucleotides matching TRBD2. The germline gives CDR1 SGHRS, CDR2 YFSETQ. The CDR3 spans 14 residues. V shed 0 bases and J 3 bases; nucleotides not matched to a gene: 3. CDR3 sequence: CASSLGGGNYEQYF. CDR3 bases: TGCGCCAGCAGCTTGGGGGGAGGGAACTACGAGCAGTACTTC.

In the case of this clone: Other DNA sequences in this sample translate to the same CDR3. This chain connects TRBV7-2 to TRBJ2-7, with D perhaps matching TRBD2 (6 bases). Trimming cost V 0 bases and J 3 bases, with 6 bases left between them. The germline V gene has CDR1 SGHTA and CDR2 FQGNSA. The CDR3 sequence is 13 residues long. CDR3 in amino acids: CASSLAGGYEQYF. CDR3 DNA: TGTGCCAGCAGCTTAGCGGGAGGCTACGAGCAGTACTTC.

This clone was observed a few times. As DNA, the CDR3 is TGTGCCAGCAGCTTAGCGACAGGTGACACCTACGAGCAGTACTTC. Translation: CASSLATGDTYEQYF. V and J are TRBV11-2 and TRBJ2-7; tentative D call: TRBD1 (6 bases). Germline lookup yields CDR1 SGHAT and CDR2 FQNNGV. Trimming left V 1 base short and J 2 bases short, with 12 bases between. The CDR3 extends over 15 amino acids.

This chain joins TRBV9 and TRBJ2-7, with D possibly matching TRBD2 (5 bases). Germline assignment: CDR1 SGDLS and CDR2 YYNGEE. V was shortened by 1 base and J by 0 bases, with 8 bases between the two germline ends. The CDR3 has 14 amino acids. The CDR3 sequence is CASSVIGSSYEQYF. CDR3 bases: TGTGCCAGCAGCGTAATTGGGAGCTCCTACGAGCAGTACTTC.

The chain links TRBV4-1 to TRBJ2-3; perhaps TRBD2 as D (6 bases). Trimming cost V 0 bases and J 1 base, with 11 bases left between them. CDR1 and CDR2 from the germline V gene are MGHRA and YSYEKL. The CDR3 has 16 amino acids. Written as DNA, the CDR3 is TGCGCCAGCAGCCAAGATATGGGAGGCCGCACAGATACGCAGTATTTT. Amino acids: CASSQDMGGRTDTQYF.

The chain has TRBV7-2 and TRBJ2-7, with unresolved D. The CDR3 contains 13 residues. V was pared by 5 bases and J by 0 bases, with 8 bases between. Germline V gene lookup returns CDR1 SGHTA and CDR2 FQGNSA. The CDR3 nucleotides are TGTGCCAGCAGCCCGGTAAACTCCTACGAGCAGTACTTC. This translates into CASSPVNSYEQYF.

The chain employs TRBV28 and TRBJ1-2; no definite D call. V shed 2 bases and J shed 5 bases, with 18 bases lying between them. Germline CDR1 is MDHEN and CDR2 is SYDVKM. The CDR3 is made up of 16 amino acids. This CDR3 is CASSLDILAESYGYTF. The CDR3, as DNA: TGTGCCAGCAGTTTAGATATTTTGGCAGAAAGTTATGGCTACACCTTC.

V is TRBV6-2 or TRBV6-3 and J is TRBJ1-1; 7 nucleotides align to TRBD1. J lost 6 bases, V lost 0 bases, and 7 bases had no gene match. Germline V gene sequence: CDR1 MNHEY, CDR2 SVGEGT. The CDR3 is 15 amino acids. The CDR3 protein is CASSYSQGVGAEAFF. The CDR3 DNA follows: TGTGCCAGCAGTTACTCCCAGGGGGTTGGGGCTGAAGCTTTCTTT.

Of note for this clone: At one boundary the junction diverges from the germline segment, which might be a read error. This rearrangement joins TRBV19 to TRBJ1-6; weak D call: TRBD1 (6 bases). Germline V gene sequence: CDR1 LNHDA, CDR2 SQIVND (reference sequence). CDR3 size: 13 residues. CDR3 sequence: CASSDYRDSPLHF. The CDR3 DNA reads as TGTGCCAGTAGTGACTACAGGGATTCGCCCCTCCACTTT.

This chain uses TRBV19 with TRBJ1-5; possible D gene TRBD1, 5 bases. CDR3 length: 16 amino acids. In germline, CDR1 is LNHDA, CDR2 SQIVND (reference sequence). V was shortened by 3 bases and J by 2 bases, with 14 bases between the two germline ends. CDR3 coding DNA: TGTGCCAGTAGTATGAGCGGGGGTGGAGGCAATCAGCCCCAGCATTTT. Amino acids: CASSMSGGGGNQPQHF.

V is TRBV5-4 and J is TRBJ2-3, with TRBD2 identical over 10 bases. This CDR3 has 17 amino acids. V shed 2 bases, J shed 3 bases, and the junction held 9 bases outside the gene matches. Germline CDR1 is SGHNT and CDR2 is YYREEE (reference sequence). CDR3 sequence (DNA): TGTGCCAGCAGCTTCGCAATAGCGGGAGGTAGTACAGATACGCAGTATTTT. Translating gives CASSFAIAGGSTDTQYF.

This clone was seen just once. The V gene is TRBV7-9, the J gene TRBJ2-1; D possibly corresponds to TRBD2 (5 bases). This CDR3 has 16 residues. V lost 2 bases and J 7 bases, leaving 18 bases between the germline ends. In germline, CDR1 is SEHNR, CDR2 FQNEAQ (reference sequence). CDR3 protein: CASSLFGVPVGNEQFF. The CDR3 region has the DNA TGTGCCAGCAGCTTATTCGGGGTTCCAGTAGGGAATGAGCAGTTCTTC.

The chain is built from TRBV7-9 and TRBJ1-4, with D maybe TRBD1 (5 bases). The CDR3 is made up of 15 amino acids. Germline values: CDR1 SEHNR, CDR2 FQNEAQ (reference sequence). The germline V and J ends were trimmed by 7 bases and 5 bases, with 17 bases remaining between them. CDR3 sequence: CASTPWGGQNEKLFF. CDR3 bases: TGTGCCAGCACCCCATGGGGCGGTCAAAATGAAAAACTGTTTTTT.

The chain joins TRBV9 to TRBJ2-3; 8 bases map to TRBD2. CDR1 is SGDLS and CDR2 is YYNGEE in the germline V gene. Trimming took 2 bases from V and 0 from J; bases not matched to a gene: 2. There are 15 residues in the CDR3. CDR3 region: CASSVSGISTDTQYF. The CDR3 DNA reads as TGTGCCAGCAGCGTTAGCGGGATTAGCACAGATACGCAGTATTTT.

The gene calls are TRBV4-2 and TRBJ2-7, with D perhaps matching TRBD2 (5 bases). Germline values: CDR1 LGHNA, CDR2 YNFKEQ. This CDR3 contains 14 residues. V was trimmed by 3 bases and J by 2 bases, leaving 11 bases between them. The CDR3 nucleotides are TGTGCCAGCAGCCACGGGGATCTTACCTACGAGCAGTACTTC. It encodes CASSHGDLTYEQYF.

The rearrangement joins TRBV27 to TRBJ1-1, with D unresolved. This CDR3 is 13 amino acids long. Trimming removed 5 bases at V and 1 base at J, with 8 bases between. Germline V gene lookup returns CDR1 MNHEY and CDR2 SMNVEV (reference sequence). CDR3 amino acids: CASSESGNTEAFF. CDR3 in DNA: TGTGCCAGCAGTGAATCAGGGAACACTGAAGCTTTCTTT.

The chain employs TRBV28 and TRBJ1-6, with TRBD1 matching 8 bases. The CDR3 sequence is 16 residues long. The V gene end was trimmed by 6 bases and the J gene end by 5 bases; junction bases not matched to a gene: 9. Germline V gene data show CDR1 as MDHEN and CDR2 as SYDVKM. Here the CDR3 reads CASSRPGQANNSPLHF. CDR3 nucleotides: TGTGCCAGCAGCCGACCGGGACAGGCTAATAATTCACCCCTCCACTTT.

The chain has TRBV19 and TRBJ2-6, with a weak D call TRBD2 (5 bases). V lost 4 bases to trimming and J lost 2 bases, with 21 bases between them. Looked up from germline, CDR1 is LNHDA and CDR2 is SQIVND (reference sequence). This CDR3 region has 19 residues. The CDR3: CASSNRVGSPLAGANVLTF. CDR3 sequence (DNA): TGTGCCAGTAGTAATCGGGTAGGATCACCACTAGCTGGGGCCAACGTCCTGACTTTC.

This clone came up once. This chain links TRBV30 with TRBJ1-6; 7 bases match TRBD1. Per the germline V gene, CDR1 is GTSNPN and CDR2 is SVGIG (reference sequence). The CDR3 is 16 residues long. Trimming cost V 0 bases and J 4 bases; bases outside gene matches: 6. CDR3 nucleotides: TGTGCCTGGAGTGTAAGAGGGACAGTTTATAATTCACCCCTCCACTTT. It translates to CAWSVRGTVYNSPLHF.

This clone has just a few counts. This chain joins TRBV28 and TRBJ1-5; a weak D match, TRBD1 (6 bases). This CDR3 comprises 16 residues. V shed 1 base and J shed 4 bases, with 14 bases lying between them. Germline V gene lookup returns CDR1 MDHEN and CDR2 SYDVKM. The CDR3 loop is CASSLFSWGQNQPQHF. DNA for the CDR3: TGTGCCAGCAGTTTATTCTCGTGGGGGCAAAATCAGCCCCAGCATTTT.

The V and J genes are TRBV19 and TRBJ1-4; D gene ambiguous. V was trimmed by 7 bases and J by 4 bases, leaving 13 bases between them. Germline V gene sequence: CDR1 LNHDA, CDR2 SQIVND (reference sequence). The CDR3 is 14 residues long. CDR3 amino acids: CASISGQLNEKLFF. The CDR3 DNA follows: TGTGCCAGTATCAGTGGGCAGCTTAATGAAAAACTGTTTTTT.

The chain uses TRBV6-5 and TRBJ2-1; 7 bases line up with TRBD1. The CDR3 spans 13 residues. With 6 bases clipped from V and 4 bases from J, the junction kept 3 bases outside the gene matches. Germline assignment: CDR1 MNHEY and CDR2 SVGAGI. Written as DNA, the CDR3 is TGTGCCAGCAGATGGGACAGATACAATGAGCAGTTCTTC. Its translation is CASRWDRYNEQFF.

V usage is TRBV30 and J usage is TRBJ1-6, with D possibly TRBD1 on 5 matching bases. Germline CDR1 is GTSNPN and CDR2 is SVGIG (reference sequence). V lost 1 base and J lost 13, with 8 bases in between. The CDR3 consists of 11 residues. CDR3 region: CAWSAGTPLHF. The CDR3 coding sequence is TGTGCCTGGAGTGCCGGGACTCCCCTCCACTTT.

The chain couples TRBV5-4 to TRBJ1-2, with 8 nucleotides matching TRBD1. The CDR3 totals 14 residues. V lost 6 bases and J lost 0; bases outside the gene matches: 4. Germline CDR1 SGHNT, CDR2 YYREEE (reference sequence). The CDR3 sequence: CASTQTGANYGYTF. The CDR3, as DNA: TGTGCCAGCACCCAGACAGGGGCTAACTATGGCTACACCTTC. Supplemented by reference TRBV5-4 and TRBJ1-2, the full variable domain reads ETGVTQSPTHLIKTRGQQVTLRCSSQSGHNTVSWYQQALGQGPQFIFQYYREEENGRGNFPPRFSGLQFPNYSSELNVNALELDDSALYLCASTQTGANYGYTFGSGTRLTVV.

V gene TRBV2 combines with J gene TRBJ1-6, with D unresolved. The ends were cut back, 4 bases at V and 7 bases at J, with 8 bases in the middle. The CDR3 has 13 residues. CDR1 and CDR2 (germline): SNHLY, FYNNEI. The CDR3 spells CASSGMENSPLHF. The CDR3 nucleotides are TGTGCCAGCAGTGGGATGGAGAATTCACCCCTCCACTTT.